The 32 T cell receptor beta chains listed next were all sequenced from one sample in a study of T cell repertoires in cytomegalovirus infection. One entry per CDR3 protein results from TCRdb running MiXCR on the reads. This table holds a few hundred thousand distinct CDR3 sequences, approximately 9.1% found once. The sample consisted of PBMCs. Receptors were obtained from a human donor in good health (CMV status not recorded). Some clones in this sample may be carry-over from other donors' samples.

This clonotype was detected only a few times. The CDR3 nucleotides are TGTGCCAGCAGCCACGTTTCTGGGGCCGGGGAGCTGTTTTTT. Residues: CASSHVSGAGELFF. The V gene is TRBV4-2, the J gene TRBJ2-2, with unresolved D. V shed 3 bases and J shed 6 bases, with 11 bases lying between them. CDR3 length equals 14 residues. Per germline, CDR1 LGHNA and CDR2 YNFKEQ.

This clonotype was counted many times. The V and J genes are TRBV7-2 and TRBJ2-2; D ambiguous. Germline assignment: CDR1 SGHTA and CDR2 FQGNSA. This CDR3 contains 13 residues. The V end lost 7 bases, the J end lost 6 bases, and 12 bases lay between the germline ends. This CDR3 is CASTKGRAGELFF. CDR3 coding DNA: TGTGCCAGCACTAAGGGTAGGGCCGGGGAGCTGTTTTTT.

The sample holds many counts of this clonotype. The V gene is TRBV20-1, the J gene TRBJ2-3, with D possibly TRBD2 on 6 matching bases. There are 14 residues in the CDR3. CDR1 and CDR2 from the germline V gene are DFQATT and SNEGSKA (reference sequence). V lost 6 bases to trimming and J lost 2 bases, with 15 bases between them. The CDR3 sequence is CSAPAGTATDTQYF. The CDR3 DNA is TGCAGTGCCCCGGCGGGAACTGCCACAGATACGCAGTATTTT.

Many counts were recorded for this clonotype. The chain recombines TRBV7-2 with TRBJ2-7; 8 bases align to TRBD1. Germline V CDR1 and CDR2: SGHTA, FQGNSA. After removal of 2 bases from V and 9 bases from J, the junction contained 3 bases not matched to a gene. The CDR3 has 12 amino acids. CDR3 sequence reads: CASSLSTGGQYF. DNA for the CDR3: TGTGCCAGCAGCTTAAGCACAGGGGGGCAGTACTTC.

This clonotype was seen ten or more times. V and J are TRBV7-2 and TRBJ2-7, with D perhaps assigned TRBD1 or TRBD2 (5 bases each). The V and J ends lost 3 bases and 4 bases respectively, with 19 bases between them. Germline V CDR1 and CDR2: SGHTA, FQGNSA. There are 16 residues in the CDR3. CDR3 amino acids: CASSLKGPGTTYEQYF. The CDR3 bases are TGTGCCAGCAGCTTGAAGGGCCCCGGGACCACATACGAGCAGTACTTC.

This clonotype was counted many times. This rearrangement joins TRBV7-2 to TRBJ2-1; 9 nucleotides align to TRBD2. The J segment lost 6 bases and the V segment lost 2 bases, leaving 8 bases of the junction unmatched. Looked up from germline, CDR1 is SGHTA and CDR2 is FQGNSA. The CDR3 covers 16 residues. This CDR3 reads CASSLWGTSRSNEQFF. The CDR3 DNA sequence: TGTGCCAGCAGCTTATGGGGGACTAGCAGGAGCAATGAGCAGTTCTTC.

This clonotype was detected ten times or more. The V call is TRBV7-2, the J call TRBJ2-3; 10 bases match TRBD2. CDR1 is SGHTA, CDR2 FQGNSA, per germline. CDR3 length equals 17 residues. V was clipped by 9 bases and J by 2 bases; unmatched bases: 14. CDR3 bases: TGTGCCAGTTTGACCGGGCGAGCGGGGGGGCCCACAGATACGCAGTATTTT. Its protein is CASLTGRAGGPTDTQYF.

V gene TRBV29-1 combines with J gene TRBJ1-3; 9 bases are shared with TRBD1. The germline V gene has CDR1 SQVTM and CDR2 ANQGSEA. V gave up 5 bases and J gave up 4 bases; unmatched junction bases: 6. The CDR3 covers 14 residues. This CDR3 reads CSVCYRGQGNTIYF. The CDR3 DNA reads TGCAGCGTTTGCTACAGGGGGCAAGGAAACACCATATATTTT.

This clonotype was observed many times. In DNA, the CDR3 is TGTGCCAGTACCCCAACAGGGACCGGCTATGGCTACACCTTC. Translation gives CASTPTGTGYGYTF. The genes are TRBV19 and TRBJ1-2; the D gene is possibly TRBD1 (6 bases). This CDR3 region has 14 residues. The ends were cut back, 7 bases at V and 4 bases at J, with 16 bases in the middle. The germline V gene has CDR1 LNHDA and CDR2 SQIVND (reference sequence).

The V and J genes are TRBV3-1 and TRBJ2-7, with D tentatively TRBD1 (6 bases). This CDR3 region has 14 residues. Germline-derived CDR1 and CDR2 are LGHDT and YNNKEL (reference sequence). V lost 5 bases and J lost 5, with 16 bases in between. CDR3 loop: CASSARTAANEQYF. DNA for the CDR3: TGTGCCAGCAGCGCCCGGACAGCAGCAAACGAGCAGTACTTC.

This clonotype was recorded a few times. V usage is TRBV19 and J usage is TRBJ1-6, with 7 nucleotides matching TRBD1. The V gene end was trimmed by 7 bases and the J gene end by 10 bases; junction bases not matched to a gene: 4. Germline loops: CDR1 LNHDA, CDR2 SQIVND (reference sequence). The CDR3 is 12 residues long. The CDR3 nucleotides are TGTGCCAGTAAGCAGGGGGGCTCACCCCTCCACTTT. As protein: CASKQGGSPLHF.

This clonotype was recorded many times. The chain carries TRBV20-1 and TRBJ1-2; TRBD1 matches 9 bases. The CDR3 totals 15 residues. V shed 6 bases, J shed 3 bases, and the junction held 11 bases outside the gene matches. The germline gives CDR1 DFQATT, CDR2 SNEGSKA (reference sequence). CDR3 DNA sequence: TGCAGTGCAAGGGACAGGGCCCGAGGGGACTATGGCTACACCTTC. Translating gives CSARDRARGDYGYTF.

This clonotype was detected many times. This chain connects TRBV7-4 to TRBJ2-3; TRBD2 aligns across 14 bases. The J segment lost 2 bases and the V segment lost 3 bases, leaving 4 bases of the junction unmatched. The germline CDR1 and CDR2 sequences are SGHVT and SQSDAQ. The CDR3 has 17 amino acids. The CDR3 DNA reads as TGTGCCAGCAGCTTGGGGACTAGCGGGGGCTCCACAGATACGCAGTATTTT. Translation: CASSLGTSGGSTDTQYF.

The chain links TRBV29-1 to TRBJ2-1; D unclear. The CDR3 contains 14 residues. CDR1 and CDR2 from the germline V gene are SQVTM and ANQGSEA. V dropped 5 bases and J dropped 5 bases, with 16 bases sitting between them. The CDR3 protein is CSVSSQFLNNEQFF. The CDR3 DNA sequence: TGCAGCGTTTCGTCCCAGTTTCTAAACAATGAGCAGTTCTTC.

This clonotype was recorded many times. This chain uses TRBV9 with TRBJ2-1; D may match TRBD1 or TRBD2 (5 bases each). Trimming took off 2 bases at V and 0 bases at J, with 9 bases between the two ends. The CDR3 is 15 residues long. Germline CDR1 and CDR2: SGDLS and YYNGEE. Here the CDR3 reads CASSVGGDSYNEQFF. CDR3 DNA sequence: TGTGCCAGCAGCGTTGGGGGAGACTCCTACAATGAGCAGTTCTTC. Combining the CDR3 with reference TRBV9 and TRBJ2-1 gives the whole variable domain DSGVTQTPKHLITATGQRVTLRCSPRSGDLSVYWYQQSLDQGLQFLIQYYNGEERAKGNILERFSAQQFPDLHSELNLSSLELGDSALYFCASSVGGDSYNEQFFGPGTRLTVL.

This clonotype was detected many times. V usage is TRBV6-1 and J usage is TRBJ1-1; D is unresolved. The CDR3 loop spans 14 amino acids. The V and J ends lost 2 bases and 1 base respectively, with 8 bases between them. Germline V CDR1 and CDR2: MNHNS, SASEGT. The CDR3 DNA is TGTGCCAGCAGTGAAAGGTTCAGGAACACTGAAGCTTTCTTT. It specifies CASSERFRNTEAFF.

This clonotype was counted many times. The chain's CDR3 is CASGEAGGTDTQYF. CDR3 DNA: TGTGCCAGCGGCGAGGCGGGGGGCACAGATACGCAGTATTTT. The J gene is TRBJ2-3, the V gene TRBV7-2; TRBD2 agrees at 7 bases. With 8 bases clipped from V and 1 base from J, the junction kept 6 bases outside the gene matches. The CDR3 spans 14 residues. CDR1 is SGHTA and CDR2 is FQGNSA in the germline V gene. The variable domain in full, completed from reference TRBV7-2 and TRBJ2-3, reads GAGVSQSPSNKVTEKGKDVELRCDPISGHTALYWYRQSLGQGLEFLIYFQGNSAPDKSGLPSDRFSAERTGGSVSTLTIQRTQQEDSAVYLCASGEAGGTDTQYFGPGTRLTVL.

The chain carries TRBV7-6 and TRBJ1-3; D perhaps matches TRBD1 (5 bases). Trimming removed 0 bases from V and 2 bases from J, with 8 bases in between. Germline V gene lookup returns CDR1 SGHVS and CDR2 FNYEAQ. The CDR3 consists of 15 residues. CDR3 protein: CASSLATVAGNTIYF. CDR3 sequence (DNA): TGTGCCAGCAGCTTAGCGACAGTTGCTGGAAACACCATATATTTT.

This clonotype was seen ten or more times. The J gene is TRBJ2-7, the V gene TRBV12-3 or TRBV12-4, with a possible D match to TRBD2 (6 bases). V was cut by 6 bases and J by 10 bases, with 22 bases left in between. The CDR3 is made up of 14 amino acids. The CDR3 DNA reads as TGTGCCAGCAGCATCTCCGGGAGAGGTCCCGGTCAGTACTTC. It codes for CASSISGRGPGQYF.

This clonotype was detected ten times or more. This chain links TRBV7-2 with TRBJ2-3; D may be TRBD2 (7 bases). The CDR3 spans 16 residues. Germline V lookup: CDR1 SGHTA, CDR2 FQGNSA. V was cut by 4 bases and J by 5 bases, with 19 bases left in between. The chain's CDR3 is CASSSPRGGWGDTQYF. The CDR3 region has the DNA TGTGCCAGCAGCTCTCCGAGGGGGGGCTGGGGAGATACGCAGTATTTT.

The sample holds a few counts of this clonotype. V gene TRBV19 combines with J gene TRBJ1-2; 12 bases agree with TRBD1. CDR1 LNHDA and CDR2 SQIVND come from the germline V gene (reference sequence). The CDR3 consists of 16 residues. J was trimmed by 5 bases and V by 3 bases; bases with no gene match: 7. CDR3 bases: TGTGCCAGTAGTATCGCCGGGACAGGGGGCTGGTATGGCTACACCTTC. Encoded protein: CASSIAGTGGWYGYTF.

This rearrangement joins TRBV3-1 to TRBJ2-1; D unclear. This CDR3 is built from 15 residues. Trimming shortened V by 4 bases and J by 3 bases, and 13 bases separated the two germline ends. Germline CDR1 reads LGHDT; CDR2 reads YNNKEL (reference sequence). CDR3 loop: CASSLTVSGYNEQFF. The CDR3 bases are TGTGCCAGCAGCCTGACGGTCTCCGGCTACAATGAGCAGTTCTTC.

The rearrangement uses TRBV7-2 and TRBJ2-4, with D tentatively TRBD1 (6 bases). This CDR3 is built from 16 residues. The V end was cut by 5 bases, the J end by 0 bases, with 14 bases between. CDR1 and CDR2 from the germline V gene are SGHTA and FQGNSA. The CDR3 loop reads CASSGSQGKAKNIQYF. The CDR3 DNA sequence: TGTGCCAGCAGCGGGTCCCAGGGGAAAGCCAAAAACATTCAGTACTTC.

This clonotype was found a few times. The V and J genes are TRBV5-1 and TRBJ1-2, with no clear D. The germline V and J ends were trimmed by 2 bases and 6 bases, with 17 bases remaining between them. The CDR3 contains 15 residues. The germline V gene encodes CDR1 SGHRS and CDR2 YFSETQ. In DNA form, the CDR3 reads TGCGCCAGCAGCTTAGGTAGTGTAGGAGCGGATGGCTACACCTTC. Translation gives CASSLGSVGADGYTF.

This clonotype was observed at least ten times. The chain is built from TRBV25-1 and TRBJ2-1; 8 positions agree with TRBD2. Unmatched junction bases numbered 8, after V lost 1 base and J lost 9 bases. The germline V gene encodes CDR1 MGHDK and CDR2 SYGVNS. The CDR3 runs to 15 residues. For the CDR3, the DNA is TGTGCCAGCAGTGAATTGAGCGGGAGAGGTGGTGAGCAGTTCTTC. Encoded protein: CASSELSGRGGEQFF.

This clonotype was found many times. The V and J genes are TRBV7-9 and TRBJ2-5, with 12 nucleotides matching TRBD2. Trimming removed 5 bases from V and 3 bases from J; junction bases left unmatched: 10. This CDR3 is 17 amino acids long. The germline V gene has CDR1 SEHNR and CDR2 FQNEAQ (reference sequence). The CDR3 protein is CASSRRTTSGGEETQYF. The CDR3, as DNA: TGTGCCAGCAGCCGCCGTACGACTAGCGGGGGTGAAGAGACCCAGTACTTC.

This clonotype appeared many times. This chain connects TRBV28 to TRBJ1-1; D uncertain. The CDR3 is 12 amino acids. Germline V gene sequence: CDR1 MDHEN, CDR2 SYDVKM. V shed 5 bases and J shed 0 bases, with 4 bases lying between them. The DNA for the CDR3 is TGTGCCAGCAGTCAGTTGAACACTGAAGCTTTCTTT. Translation: CASSQLNTEAFF. The full variable domain, completed using reference TRBV28 and TRBJ1-1, is DVKVTQSSRYLVKRTGEKVFLECVQDMDHENMFWYRQDPGLGLRLIYFSYDVKMKEKGDIPEGYSVSREKKERFSLILESASTNQTSMYLCASSQLNTEAFFGQGTRLTVV.

This clonotype was seen many times. This chain's CDR3 is CATSDLRGASSGNTIYF. The CDR3 bases are TGTGCCACCAGTGATTTGAGAGGAGCCAGCTCTGGAAACACCATATATTTT. This chain uses TRBV24-1 with TRBJ1-3, with unresolved D. Germline V gives CDR1 KGHDR, CDR2 SFDVKD. CDR3 length equals 17 residues. Trimming took 0 bases from V and 0 from J, leaving 11 bases between them.

This clonotype was observed many times. This chain connects TRBV6-5 to TRBJ2-1; TRBD2 matches 8 bases. The length of the CDR3 is 15 residues. Germline CDR1 is MNHEY and CDR2 is SVGAGI. V was pared by 2 bases and J by 4 bases, with 4 bases of the junction left unmatched. The CDR3 DNA reads as TGTGCCAGCAGTTACGGACTAGCTGGGTACAATGAGCAGTTCTTC. It codes for CASSYGLAGYNEQFF.

This chain connects TRBV4-1 to TRBJ2-7, with D unresolved. V lost 0 bases and J lost 5, with 17 bases in between. There are 16 residues in the CDR3. CDR1 and CDR2 from the germline V gene are MGHRA and YSYEKL. CDR3 in amino acids: CASSQDVRRANDEQYF. In DNA, the CDR3 is TGCGCCAGCAGCCAAGATGTTAGAAGGGCTAACGACGAGCAGTACTTC.

This clonotype turned up a few times. V is TRBV6-2 or TRBV6-3 and J is TRBJ1-2; tentatively, D is TRBD1 (5 bases). V dropped 6 bases and J dropped 6 bases, with 14 bases sitting between them. The CDR3 runs to 13 residues. Germline CDR1 reads MNHEY; CDR2 reads SVGEGT. CDR3 nucleotide sequence: TGTGCCAGCAGACCCTGGGACGTAAATGGCTACACCTTC. It specifies CASRPWDVNGYTF.

There are a few counts of this clonotype. The chain couples TRBV28 to TRBJ1-4; possibly TRBD1 for D (5 bases). The ends were cut back, 4 bases at V and 7 bases at J, with 19 bases in the middle. The CDR3 covers 16 residues. Germline V lookup: CDR1 MDHEN, CDR2 SYDVKM. CDR3 bases: TGTGCCAGCAGTTCCCCCCTTGGGCCGGGGGGTGAAAAACTGTTTTTT. Encoded protein: CASSSPLGPGGEKLFF.